The 24 T cell receptor beta chains below all came from one sample that was sequenced in a study of blood T cells in healthy people across ages. It was with a sample-barcoded 5' primer and a J-beta primer mix that a second PCR of about 6 to 12 cycles was run. TCRdb analysed the 5' RACE reads with MiXCR anew, one entry per CDR3 protein. The profile shows 1.5 million to 2 million distinct CDR3 sequences, roughly 43% of them singletons. The source material was blood. The origin of the receptors is a human donor in good health.

V and J are TRBV6-5 and TRBJ1-2; unclear D gene. This CDR3 has 15 residues. Germline assignment: CDR1 MNHEY and CDR2 SVGAGI. Trimming took 0 bases from V and 4 from J, leaving 12 bases between them. Here the CDR3 reads CASSYSSQSGYGYTF. The CDR3 nucleotides read TGTGCCAGCAGTTACTCGAGTCAGTCGGGCTATGGCTACACCTTC.

This chain links TRBV20-1 with TRBJ1-1; TRBD1 aligns across 9 bases. V lost 2 bases, J lost 6 bases, and 4 bases stayed unmatched. The CDR3 has 13 amino acids. From germline, CDR1 is DFQATT and CDR2 SNEGSKA (reference sequence). Here the CDR3 DNA reads TGCAGTGCTAGAAGGACAGGGGTCCCTGAAGCTTTCTTT. Encoded protein: CSARRTGVPEAFF.

This clonotype appeared once. A read error may account for a junction end that differs from germline. V is TRBV6-2 or TRBV6-3 and J is TRBJ2-1; D gene ambiguous. This CDR3 has 16 residues. Germline CDR1 reads MNHEY; CDR2 reads SVGEGT. CDR3 region: CASTTTLESSYNGQFF. The DNA for the CDR3 is TGTGCCAGCACCACTACTCTAGAGAGCTCCTACAATGGGCAGTTCTTC.

This clonotype came up a few times. The chain employs TRBV2 and TRBJ2-4; no definite D call. The J call may be in error: the DNA end matches TRBJ2-7 better. The CDR3 is 12 residues long. Germline CDR1 and CDR2: SNHLY and FYNNEI. Here the CDR3 reads CASLLGLDEQYF. The CDR3 coding sequence is TGTGCCAGCCTCTTAGGCCTCGACGAGCAGTACTTC.

V is TRBV12-3 or TRBV12-4 and J is TRBJ2-1; 11 bases map to TRBD2. V lost 5 bases, J lost 9 bases, and 6 bases stayed unmatched. The CDR3 consists of 14 residues. In nucleotides, the CDR3 is TGTGCCAGCAGTCCCGGGACTAGCGGCTCTGAGCAGTTCTTC. As protein: CASSPGTSGSEQFF.

This clonotype showed up just a few times. This rearrangement joins TRBV6-2 or TRBV6-3 to TRBJ1-2, with 7 bases lining up with TRBD1. Germline trimming cut 0 bases from V and 2 bases from J; bases unmatched to any gene: 9. This CDR3 spans 17 amino acids. Germline CDR1 MNHEY, CDR2 SVGEGT. CDR3 sequence: CASSYSRQGGSNYGYTF. The CDR3 coding sequence is TGTGCCAGCAGTTACTCTCGGCAGGGGGGATCCAACTATGGCTACACCTTC.

This chain uses TRBV4-1 with TRBJ2-1, with D perhaps matching TRBD2 (6 bases). CDR1 and CDR2 (germline): MGHRA, YSYEKL. This CDR3 comprises 14 residues. The ends were cut back, 5 bases at V and 6 bases at J, with 14 bases in the middle. CDR3 residues: CASSVRGGFNEQFF. The DNA of the CDR3 is TGCGCCAGCAGCGTGCGGGGAGGCTTCAATGAGCAGTTCTTC.

This chain connects TRBV7-9 to TRBJ1-5; 7 bases agree with TRBD1. Germline V gene data show CDR1 as SEHNR and CDR2 as FQNEAQ (reference sequence). V lost 2 bases and J lost 5; bases outside the gene matches: 6. This CDR3 spans 15 amino acids. CDR3 in DNA: TGTGCCAGCAGCTTACCGGGGCAGGGGGATCAGCCCCAGCATTTT. It encodes CASSLPGQGDQPQHF.

Many counts were recorded for this clonotype. This chain links TRBV12-3 or TRBV12-4 with TRBJ2-7; D is perhaps TRBD2 (6 bases). V lost 6 bases and J lost 1, with 13 bases in between. The CDR3 consists of 14 residues. The CDR3 DNA reads TGTGCCAGCAGACCCCGGGGGTCGTCCTACGAGCAGTACTTC. Its translation is CASRPRGSSYEQYF.

The chain employs TRBV25-1 and TRBJ2-1, with D unclear. CDR1 MGHDK and CDR2 SYGVNS come from the germline V gene. The V end was cut by 1 base, the J end by 6 bases, with 13 bases between. The CDR3 contains 15 residues. Here the CDR3 DNA reads TGTGCCAGCAGTGAATTACACGGGTTAGGCAATGAGCAGTTCTTC. It translates to CASSELHGLGNEQFF.

This clonotype was counted a few times. The chain is built from TRBV20-1 and TRBJ2-3; 10 bases align to TRBD1. V dropped 3 bases and J dropped 2; count of bases not matched to a gene: 5. There are 15 residues in the CDR3. Germline CDR1 DFQATT, CDR2 SNEGSKA (reference sequence). CDR3 loop: CSARPDRGPTDTQYF. Written as DNA, the CDR3 is TGCAGTGCTAGGCCCGACAGGGGGCCCACAGATACGCAGTATTTT.

V is TRBV7-2 and J is TRBJ1-1, with 8 bases aligning to TRBD1. The trim removed 5 bases at V and 8 bases at J, leaving 7 bases unmatched. The CDR3 consists of 13 residues. Germline CDR1 reads SGHTA; CDR2 reads FQGNSA. In DNA form, the CDR3 reads TGTGCCAGCAGCACACGGACAGGGCGGGAAGCTTTCTTT. This encodes CASSTRTGREAFF.

The chain combines TRBV9 with TRBJ2-3; D ambiguous. V lost 0 bases to trimming and J lost 1 base, with 9 bases between them. The CDR3 spans 15 residues. Looked up from germline, CDR1 is SGDLS and CDR2 is YYNGEE. The CDR3 spells CASSVEGRRTDTQYF. CDR3 DNA: TGTGCCAGCAGCGTAGAAGGCAGACGCACAGATACGCAGTATTTT.

This clonotype came up a few times. The CDR3 DNA reads TGTGCCAGCAATGCCGACAGGGTTAGGAATGAGCAGTTCTTC. Its protein product is CASNADRVRNEQFF. V gene TRBV2 combines with J gene TRBJ2-1, with 7 bases matching TRBD1. Unmatched junction bases numbered 10, after V lost 7 bases and J lost 7 bases. Germline values: CDR1 SNHLY, CDR2 FYNNEI. The CDR3 contains 14 residues.

The rearrangement links TRBV9 to TRBJ1-4; no definite D call. The CDR3 loop spans 14 amino acids. V lost 4 bases, J lost 8 bases, and 15 bases lay in between. Germline V gene data show CDR1 as SGDLS and CDR2 as YYNGEE. The CDR3 DNA sequence: TGTGCCAGCAGCCCATGGAAGGGAGGAGAAAAACTGTTTTTT. Translated: CASSPWKGGEKLFF.

The genes are TRBV4-3 and TRBJ1-6; 8 nucleotides agree with TRBD1. In germline, CDR1 is LGHNA, CDR2 YSLEER. CDR3 length: 17 amino acids. Unmatched junction bases numbered 3, after V lost 2 bases and J lost 0 bases. The CDR3 DNA reads as TGCGCCAGCAGCCAAACAGGGGGGAGCTCCTATAATTCACCCCTCCACTTT. Encoded protein: CASSQTGGSSYNSPLHF.

The chain combines TRBV15 with TRBJ1-1; TRBD1 might be the D (6 bases). Trimming took 8 bases from V and 5 from J, leaving 12 bases between them. Germline V CDR1 and CDR2: LNHNV, YYDKDF (reference sequence). The CDR3 consists of 12 residues. CDR3 nucleotide sequence: TGTGCCACCGAAAGGGGGGGAACTGAAGCTTTCTTT. This gives the protein CATERGGTEAFF.

V usage is TRBV5-1 and J usage is TRBJ1-6, with a weak D call TRBD1 (5 bases). This CDR3 spans 13 amino acids. Per germline, CDR1 SGHRS and CDR2 YFSETQ. The V end was cut by 6 bases, the J end by 7 bases, with 11 bases between. The CDR3 is CASTVDRNSPLHF. DNA for the CDR3: TGCGCCAGCACCGTCGACAGAAATTCACCCCTCCACTTT.

This clonotype was detected only a few times. This sequence joins TRBV6-1 and TRBJ2-7; D uncertain. This CDR3 has 14 amino acids. Germline CDR1 is MNHNS and CDR2 is SASEGT. With 0 bases removed from V and 3 bases from J, the gap between germline ends came to 9 bases. CDR3 residues: CASSEAGWGYEQYF. As DNA, the CDR3 is TGTGCCAGCAGTGAAGCTGGTTGGGGCTACGAGCAGTACTTC.

V gene TRBV7-2 combines with J gene TRBJ2-4; 9 bases are a match to TRBD1. Germline loops: CDR1 SGHTA, CDR2 FQGNSA. CDR3 length: 16 residues. The V and J ends lost 1 base and 4 bases, in that order; junction bases with no gene match: 5. The CDR3, as DNA: TGTGCCAGCAGCTTAGTAACAGGGGGCACAAAAAACATTCAGTACTTC. Amino acids: CASSLVTGGTKNIQYF.

This chain connects TRBV20-1 to TRBJ2-2; perhaps TRBD1 as D (6 bases). This CDR3 spans 16 amino acids. Trimming took 4 bases from V and 2 from J, leaving 17 bases between them. CDR1 and CDR2 from the germline V gene are DFQATT and SNEGSKA (reference sequence). CDR3 sequence reads: CSATSQDSYNTGELFF. For the CDR3, the DNA is TGCAGTGCTACTAGTCAGGACAGTTACAACACCGGGGAGCTGTTTTTT.

This chain joins TRBV28 and TRBJ2-1; 15 positions match TRBD2. V dropped 2 bases and J dropped 7; count of bases not matched to a gene: 6. The CDR3 runs to 17 residues. The germline V gene has CDR1 MDHEN and CDR2 SYDVKM. CDR3 nucleotide sequence: TGTGCCAGCAGTTTACGGACTAGCGGGGGGGCCGGTAATGAGCAGTTCTTC. Its translation is CASSLRTSGGAGNEQFF.

The chain uses TRBV7-2 and TRBJ1-1; D call uncertain. The V gene's germline CDR1 is SGHTA and CDR2 FQGNSA. The CDR3 length is 12 residues. Between the trimmed V and J ends, which lost 2 bases and 5 bases, there was a span of 6 bases. The CDR3 bases are TGTGCCAGCAGCTTATTCCGGACTGAAGCTTTCTTT. Translation gives CASSLFRTEAFF.

This chain's CDR3 is CASSVDSSGELFF. In DNA form, the CDR3 reads TGTGCCAGCAGCGTTGACTCCTCCGGGGAGCTGTTTTTT. V gene TRBV11-2 combines with J gene TRBJ2-2; D remains unclear. Trimming removed 5 bases from V and 6 bases from J, with 10 bases in between. This CDR3 is built from 13 residues. CDR1 is SGHAT, CDR2 FQNNGV, per germline.